Listed here are 20 T cell receptor beta chains from one sample, sequenced in a study of T-cell memory formation after mild COVID-19. Using its own MiXCR run on the 5' RACE reads, TCRdb lists one record per CDR3 protein. The table records hundreds of thousands of distinct CDR3 sequences, approximately 15% of them present only once. What was sequenced was PBMCs or a T cell subset sorted from them (not recorded which). The receptors derive from a man aged 18 to 35 who had mild COVID-19 (a few samples of this study predate the infection). Cell type and time point are not known.

V and J are TRBV7-2 and TRBJ2-3, with 8 positions matching TRBD1. The trim removed 1 base at V and 2 bases at J, leaving 5 bases unmatched. The V gene's germline CDR1 is SGHTA and CDR2 FQGNSA. The CDR3 runs 16 residues. CDR3 region: CASSLGHRGTTDTQYF. CDR3 DNA sequence: TGTGCCAGCAGCTTAGGACACAGGGGGACCACAGATACGCAGTATTTT.

In this sample, this clonotype turned up a few times. The rearrangement links TRBV3-1 to TRBJ2-5, with unresolved D. The V gene's germline CDR1 is LGHDT and CDR2 YNNKEL (reference sequence). The V end lost 0 bases, the J end lost 2 bases, and 1 base lay between the germline ends. The CDR3 is made up of 12 amino acids. DNA of the CDR3: TGTGCCAGCAGCCAAGATCAAGAGACCCAGTACTTC. Protein product: CASSQDQETQYF.

This clonotype was observed a few times. The rearrangement uses TRBV7-9 and TRBJ2-6; weak D call: TRBD1 (6 bases). This CDR3 has 16 residues. Trimming pared 6 bases from V and 2 bases from J, leaving 14 bases between. Germline lookup yields CDR1 SEHNR and CDR2 FQNEAQ (reference sequence). The CDR3 protein is CASSRDTWTGANVLTF. CDR3 bases: TGTGCCAGCAGTAGGGACACCTGGACTGGGGCCAACGTCCTGACTTTC.

The sample holds a few counts of this clonotype. The V gene is TRBV7-9, the J gene TRBJ2-1; D is perhaps TRBD1 (6 bases). Germline V CDR1 and CDR2: SEHNR, FQNEAQ (reference sequence). The CDR3 has 14 amino acids. Trimming removed 1 base at V and 8 bases at J, with 12 bases between. The CDR3 DNA is TGTGCCAGCAGCTTAGGCCGGGACATCCATGAGCAGTTCTTC. Translating gives CASSLGRDIHEQFF. The entire variable domain, with the rest obtained from reference TRBV7-9 and TRBJ2-1, is as follows: DTGVSQNPRHKITKRGQNVTFRCDPISEHNRLYWYRQTLGQGPEFLTYFQNEAQLEKSRLLSDRFSAERPKGSFSTLEIQRTEQGDSAMYLCASSLGRDIHEQFFGPGTRLTVL.

The chain links TRBV5-6 to TRBJ1-2; perhaps TRBD1 as D (6 bases). This CDR3 has 14 amino acids. The germline V gene encodes CDR1 SGHDT and CDR2 YYEEEE. Trimming cost V 4 bases and J 6 bases, with 16 bases left between them. CDR3 region: CASSLPWTENGYTF. CDR3 nucleotide sequence: TGTGCCAGCAGCCTGCCTTGGACAGAGAATGGCTACACCTTC.

V is TRBV6-5 and J is TRBJ1-1; D is ambiguous. Trimming removed 0 bases from V and 5 bases from J, with 13 bases in between. CDR1 and CDR2 from the germline V gene are MNHEY and SVGAGI. This CDR3 is 15 amino acids long. The CDR3 is CASSYSATEGTEAFF. CDR3 in DNA: TGTGCCAGCAGTTACTCGGCCACAGAAGGTACTGAAGCTTTCTTT.

The chain is built from TRBV6-6 and TRBJ2-1; a weak D match, TRBD1 (6 bases). The CDR3 has 12 amino acids. Trimming left V 6 bases short and J 9 bases short, with 12 bases between. CDR1 and CDR2 from the germline V gene are MNHNY and SVGAGI (reference sequence). This CDR3 is CASRQGMGEQFF. The CDR3, as DNA: TGTGCCAGCAGACAGGGAATGGGTGAGCAGTTCTTC.

J is TRBJ2-1 and V is TRBV4-2; 7 bases are shared with TRBD1. This CDR3 region has 17 residues. V gave up 0 bases and J gave up 2 bases; unmatched junction bases: 7. Germline V gene sequence: CDR1 LGHNA, CDR2 YNFKEQ. In DNA, the CDR3 is TGTGCCAGCAGCCAAGATGGACAGGTTGTCACCTACAATGAGCAGTTCTTC. It is translated as CASSQDGQVVTYNEQFF.

The J gene is TRBJ1-5, the V gene TRBV4-1, with 8 bases aligning to TRBD1. Germline loops: CDR1 MGHRA, CDR2 YSYEKL. V shed 4 bases, J shed 1 base, and the junction held 12 bases outside the gene matches. This CDR3 contains 18 residues. The CDR3 nucleotides read TGCGCCAGCAGCCTCGGACAGGGCGGTGTACGGAGCAATCAGCCCCAGCATTTT. Its translation: CASSLGQGGVRSNQPQHF.

This clonotype turned up a few times. This chain uses TRBV20-1 with TRBJ2-7, with 10 bases aligning to TRBD1. The ends lost 0 bases at V and 6 bases at J; junction bases unmatched: 8. Germline CDR1 and CDR2: DFQATT and SNEGSKA (reference sequence). This CDR3 is 15 amino acids long. CDR3 region: CSARELGTGEREQYF. DNA for the CDR3: TGCAGTGCTAGAGAGCTCGGGACAGGGGAACGCGAGCAGTACTTC.

This clonotype was detected a few times. The chain uses TRBV20-1 and TRBJ2-4, with a tentative D call TRBD1 (5 bases). V lost 2 bases to trimming and J lost 3 bases, with 14 bases between them. Germline assignment: CDR1 DFQATT and CDR2 SNEGSKA (reference sequence). The CDR3 is made up of 15 amino acids. CDR3 nucleotides: TGCAGTGCTAGATCGACAGTTCCAGACAAAAACATTCAGTACTTC. Protein product: CSARSTVPDKNIQYF.

The rearrangement joins TRBV9 to TRBJ2-5; D may be TRBD1 (5 bases). V gave up 3 bases and J gave up 1 base, with 22 bases separating them. Germline lookup yields CDR1 SGDLS and CDR2 YYNGEE. The length of the CDR3 is 18 residues. DNA of the CDR3: TGTGCCAGCAGCGGCCAATCGGTGGCAGGGCGAATCCAAGAGACCCAGTACTTC. Its protein product is CASSGQSVAGRIQETQYF.

This clonotype was detected ten times or more. The rearrangement uses TRBV11-2 and TRBJ2-1; 10 nucleotides align to TRBD2. The CDR3 loop spans 13 amino acids. Germline trimming cut 5 bases from V and 7 bases from J; bases unmatched to any gene: 2. The V gene's germline CDR1 is SGHAT and CDR2 FQNNGV. The CDR3, as DNA: TGTGCCAGCAGCACTAGCGGGGAGAATGAGCAGTTCTTC. Amino acid sequence: CASSTSGENEQFF.

This sequence joins TRBV20-1 and TRBJ1-6; 9 nucleotides match TRBD1. Trimming cost V 3 bases and J 10 bases; bases outside gene matches: 10. This CDR3 has 15 residues. CDR1 and CDR2 (germline): DFQATT, SNEGSKA (reference sequence). The CDR3 DNA reads TGCAGTGCTAGTTATACCGGGACAGGGCCCTCACCCCTCCACTTT. This gives the protein CSASYTGTGPSPLHF.

V gene TRBV19 combines with J gene TRBJ2-2; D gene unclear. The CDR3 sequence is 13 residues long. V lost 3 bases and J 1 base, leaving 3 bases between the germline ends. Germline loops: CDR1 LNHDA, CDR2 SQIVND (reference sequence). CDR3 residues: CASSMGNTGELFF. DNA of the CDR3: TGTGCCAGTAGTATGGGGAACACCGGGGAGCTGTTTTTT.

This clonotype was seen only a few times. The chain links TRBV14 to TRBJ1-2; 9 bases are shared with TRBD1. The CDR3 spans 15 residues. The germline V gene encodes CDR1 SGHDN and CDR2 FVKESK. The trim removed 4 bases at V and 8 bases at J, leaving 11 bases unmatched. The DNA of the CDR3 is TGTGCCAGCAGCCTTGGAACAGGGGGCCGCTCAGGCTACACCTTC. Translation gives CASSLGTGGRSGYTF. The entire variable domain, with the rest obtained from reference TRBV14 and TRBJ1-2, is as follows: EAGVTQFPSHSVIEKGQTVTLRCDPISGHDNLYWYRRVMGKEIKFLLHFVKESKQDESGMPNNRFLAERTGGTYSTLKVQPAELEDSGVYFCASSLGTGGRSGYTFGSGTRLTVV.

The rearrangement links TRBV5-1 to TRBJ1-1; TRBD1 matches at 8 bases. CDR1 is SGHRS and CDR2 is YFSETQ in the germline V gene. This CDR3 spans 15 amino acids. After removal of 4 bases from V and 0 bases from J, the junction contained 5 bases not matched to a gene. The CDR3 is CASSTGQGMNTEAFF. The CDR3 coding sequence is TGCGCCAGCAGCACCGGACAGGGAATGAACACTGAAGCTTTCTTT. Filled out from reference TRBV5-1 and TRBJ1-1, the complete variable domain reads KAGVTQTPRYLIKTRGQQVTLSCSPISGHRSVSWYQQTPGQGLQFLFEYFSETQRNKGNFPGRFSGRQFSNSRSEMNVSTLELGDSALYLCASSTGQGMNTEAFFGQGTRLTVV.

This clonotype was found many times. This CDR3 reads CASTATGGTDTQYF. The CDR3, as DNA: TGCGCCAGCACGGCGACAGGGGGCACAGATACGCAGTATTTT. V usage is TRBV10-2 and J usage is TRBJ2-3; 8 nucleotides match TRBD1. The CDR3 has 14 amino acids. V lost 7 bases, J lost 1 base, and 4 bases stayed unmatched. In germline, CDR1 is WSHSY, CDR2 SAAADI.

J is TRBJ2-5 and V is TRBV13; D is possibly TRBD1 (7 bases). CDR1 is PRHDT and CDR2 is FYEKMQ in the germline V gene (reference sequence). This CDR3 region has 14 residues. With 5 bases removed from V and 7 bases from J, the gap between germline ends came to 17 bases. The CDR3 reads CASSAGQPGTTQYF. The CDR3 bases are TGTGCCAGCAGCGCGGGACAGCCAGGGACGACCCAGTACTTC.

This clonotype was seen more than once but under ten times. The V gene is TRBV28, the J gene TRBJ1-6; a weak D match, TRBD1 (6 bases). The CDR3 has 14 amino acids. With 2 bases removed from V and 9 bases from J, the gap between germline ends came to 11 bases. Germline CDR1 and CDR2: MDHEN and SYDVKM. The CDR3 loop is CASSLRQDSSPLHF. The CDR3 bases are TGTGCCAGCAGTTTAAGACAGGATTCTTCACCCCTCCACTTT. Together with reference TRBV28 and TRBJ1-6, the CDR3 gives the full variable domain: DVKVTQSSRYLVKRTGEKVFLECVQDMDHENMFWYRQDPGLGLRLIYFSYDVKMKEKGDIPEGYSVSREKKERFSLILESASTNQTSMYLCASSLRQDSSPLHFGNGTRLTVT.